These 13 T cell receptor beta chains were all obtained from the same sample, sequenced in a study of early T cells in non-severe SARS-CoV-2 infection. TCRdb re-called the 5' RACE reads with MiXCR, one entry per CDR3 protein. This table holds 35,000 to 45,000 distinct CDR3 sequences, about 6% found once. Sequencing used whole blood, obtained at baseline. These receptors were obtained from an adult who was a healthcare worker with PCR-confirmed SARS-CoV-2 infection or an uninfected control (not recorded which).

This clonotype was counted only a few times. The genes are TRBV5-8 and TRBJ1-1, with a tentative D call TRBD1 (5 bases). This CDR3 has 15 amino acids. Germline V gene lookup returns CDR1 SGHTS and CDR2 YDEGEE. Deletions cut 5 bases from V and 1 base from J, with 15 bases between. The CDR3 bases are TGTGCCAGCAGACGATTCAGGGCCCAGAACACTGAAGCTTTCTTT. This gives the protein CASRRFRAQNTEAFF. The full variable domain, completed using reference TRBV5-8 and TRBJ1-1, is EAGVTQSPTHLIKTRGQQATLRCSPISGHTSVYWYQQALGLGLQFLLWYDEGEERNRGNFPPRFSGRQFPNYSSELNVNALELEDSALYLCASRRFRAQNTEAFFGQGTRLTVV.

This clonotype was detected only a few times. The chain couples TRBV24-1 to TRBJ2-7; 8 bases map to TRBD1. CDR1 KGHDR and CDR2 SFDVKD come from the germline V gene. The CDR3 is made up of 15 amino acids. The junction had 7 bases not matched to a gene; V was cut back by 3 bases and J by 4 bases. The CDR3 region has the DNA TGTGCCACCAGTGATCCGAAAGGACAGGGTTACGAGCAGTACTTC. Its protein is CATSDPKGQGYEQYF.

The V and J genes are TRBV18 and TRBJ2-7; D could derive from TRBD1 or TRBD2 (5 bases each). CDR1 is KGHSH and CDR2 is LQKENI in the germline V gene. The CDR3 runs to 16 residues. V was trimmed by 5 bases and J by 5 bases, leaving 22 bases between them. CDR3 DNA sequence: TGTGCCAGCTCAGAGCGGATGGGGCCCCCAGCCAACGAGCAGTACTTC. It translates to CASSERMGPPANEQYF.

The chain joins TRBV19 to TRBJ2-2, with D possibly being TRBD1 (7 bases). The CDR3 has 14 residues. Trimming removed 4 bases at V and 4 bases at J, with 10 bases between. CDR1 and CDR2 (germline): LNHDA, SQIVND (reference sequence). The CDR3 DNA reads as TGTGCCAGTAGTAGCCAGGGGGGCACCGGGGAGCTGTTTTTT. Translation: CASSSQGGTGELFF.

CDR3 bases: TGTGCCAGCAGCTTATTCCTAGCCACCGGGGAGCTGTTTTTT. Translating it yields CASSLFLATGELFF. This chain uses TRBV7-9 with TRBJ2-2, with D tentatively TRBD2 (5 bases). Germline V CDR1 and CDR2: SEHNR, FQNEAQ (reference sequence). The CDR3 is 14 residues long. V gave up 2 bases and J gave up 4 bases, with 8 bases separating them.

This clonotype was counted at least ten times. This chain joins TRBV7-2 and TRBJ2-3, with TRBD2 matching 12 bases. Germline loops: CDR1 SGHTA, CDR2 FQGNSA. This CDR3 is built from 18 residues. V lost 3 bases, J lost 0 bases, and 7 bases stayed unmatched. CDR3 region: CASSFGLAGPTSTDTQYF. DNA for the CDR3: TGTGCCAGCAGCTTCGGACTAGCGGGGCCCACTAGCACAGATACGCAGTATTTT.

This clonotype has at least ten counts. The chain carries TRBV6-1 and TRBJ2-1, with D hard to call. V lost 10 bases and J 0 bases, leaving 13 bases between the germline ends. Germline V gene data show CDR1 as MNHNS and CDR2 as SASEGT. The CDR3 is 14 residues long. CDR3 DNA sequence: TGTGCCACTACAGCCTCAAGCTCCTACAATGAGCAGTTCTTC. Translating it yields CATTASSSYNEQFF.

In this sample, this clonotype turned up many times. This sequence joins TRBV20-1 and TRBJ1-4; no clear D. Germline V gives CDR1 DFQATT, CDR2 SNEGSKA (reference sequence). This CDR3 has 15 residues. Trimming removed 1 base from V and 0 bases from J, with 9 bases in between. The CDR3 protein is CSARAGVTTNEKLFF. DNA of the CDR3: TGCAGTGCTAGAGCCGGAGTCACAACTAATGAAAAACTGTTTTTT.

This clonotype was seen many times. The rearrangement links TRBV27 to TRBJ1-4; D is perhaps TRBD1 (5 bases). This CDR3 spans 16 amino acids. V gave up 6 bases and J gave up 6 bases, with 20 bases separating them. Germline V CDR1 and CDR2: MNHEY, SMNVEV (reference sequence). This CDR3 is CASSPRGGRRDEKLFF. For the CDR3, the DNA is TGTGCCAGCAGCCCGCGCGGGGGACGACGGGATGAAAAACTGTTTTTT.

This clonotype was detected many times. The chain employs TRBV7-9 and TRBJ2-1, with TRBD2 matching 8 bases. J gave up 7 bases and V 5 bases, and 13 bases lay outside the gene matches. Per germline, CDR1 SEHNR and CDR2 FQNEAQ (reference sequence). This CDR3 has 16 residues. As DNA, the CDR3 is TGTGCCAGCAGCCGGGGGACTAGTGGGCCCGGAAATGAGCAGTTCTTC. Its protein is CASSRGTSGPGNEQFF.

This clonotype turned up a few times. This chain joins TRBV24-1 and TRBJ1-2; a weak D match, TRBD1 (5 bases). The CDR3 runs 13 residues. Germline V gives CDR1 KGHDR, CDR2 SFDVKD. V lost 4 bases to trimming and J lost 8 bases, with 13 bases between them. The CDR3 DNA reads TGTGCCACCAGTGAGCCGGGGGACGAAGGCTACACCTTC. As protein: CATSEPGDEGYTF.

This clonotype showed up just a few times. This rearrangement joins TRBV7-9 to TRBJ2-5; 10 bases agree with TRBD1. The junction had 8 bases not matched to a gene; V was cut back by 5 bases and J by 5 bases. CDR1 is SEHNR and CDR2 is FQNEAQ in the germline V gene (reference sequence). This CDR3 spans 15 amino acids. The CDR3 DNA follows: TGTGCCAGCAGCCCGATGACAGGGGGCACGGAGACCCAGTACTTC. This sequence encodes CASSPMTGGTETQYF.

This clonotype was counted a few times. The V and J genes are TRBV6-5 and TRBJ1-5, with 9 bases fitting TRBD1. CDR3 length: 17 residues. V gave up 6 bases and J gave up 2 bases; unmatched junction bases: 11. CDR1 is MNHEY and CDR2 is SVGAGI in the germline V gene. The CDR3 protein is CASSQNTGGAGNQPQHF. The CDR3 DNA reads TGTGCCAGCAGCCAAAATACAGGGGGCGCGGGCAATCAGCCCCAGCATTTT.